This T cell receptor beta chain was obtained from a study of cytotoxic CD8 clonotypes in ibrutinib-treated CLL. Overall study context: Patient counts were about 12 relapsed/refractory, roughly 15 treatment-naive and around 18 IGHV unmutated. Following treatment for a median about 13 months, range 6 to 36, response samples were then taken.

With regard to this clone: Its specificity is unknown.

Generated by immunoSEQ multiplex PCR, the TCRdb table keeps only in-frame clones and is missing some. The data show 9,300 or so clones, roughly 57% seen once. Regarding the study as a whole: Against age-matched healthy donors, baseline clonality ran higher and tracked circulating CD8+ T-cell counts.

The V end was cut by 6 bases, the J end by 8 bases, with 13 bases between. Germline V lookup: CDR1 ENHRY, CDR2 SYGVKD. CDR3 size: 13 residues. The sequences come from PBMCs, collected before ibrutinib treatment. The chain combines TRBV10-3 with TRBJ1-4; D perhaps matches TRBD1 (5 bases). The sequence was obtained from a human donor with chronic lymphocytic leukemia. The CDR3 loop is CAIREGSGEKLFF. Written as DNA, the CDR3 is TGTGCCATCAGGGAGGGGAGTGGAGAAAAACTGTTTTTT.